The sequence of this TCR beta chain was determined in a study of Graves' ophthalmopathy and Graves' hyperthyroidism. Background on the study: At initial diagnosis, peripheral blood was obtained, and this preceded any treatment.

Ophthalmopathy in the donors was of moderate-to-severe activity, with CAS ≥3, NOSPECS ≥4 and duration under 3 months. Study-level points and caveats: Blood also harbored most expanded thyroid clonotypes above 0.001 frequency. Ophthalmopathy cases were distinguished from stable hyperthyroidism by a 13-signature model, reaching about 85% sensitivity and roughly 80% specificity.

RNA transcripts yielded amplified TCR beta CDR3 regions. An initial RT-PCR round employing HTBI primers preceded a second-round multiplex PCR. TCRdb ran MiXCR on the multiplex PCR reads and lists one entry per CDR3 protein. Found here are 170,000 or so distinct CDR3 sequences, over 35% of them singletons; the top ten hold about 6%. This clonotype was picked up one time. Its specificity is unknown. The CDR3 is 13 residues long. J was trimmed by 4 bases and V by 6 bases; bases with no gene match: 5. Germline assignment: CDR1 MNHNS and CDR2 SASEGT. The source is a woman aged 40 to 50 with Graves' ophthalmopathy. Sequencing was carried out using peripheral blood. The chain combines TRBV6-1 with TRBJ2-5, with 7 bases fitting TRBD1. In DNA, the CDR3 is TGTGCCAGCAGGCCCGGGACAGTAGAGACCCAGTACTTC. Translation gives CASRPGTVETQYF.